The clone carrying this T cell receptor (beta chain) showed up just a few times. What it binds is unknown. The sample belongs to a study of early T cells in non-severe SARS-CoV-2 infection. Overall study context: Chains from this unsorted whole-blood bulk RNA could not be paired.

Unique molecular identifiers were added to individual cDNA molecules. TCRdb independently ran MiXCR on the 5' RACE reads; one entry per CDR3 protein. This sample yields about 64,000 distinct CDR3 sequences, of which 10% to 15% are seen a single time; over 1.2% belongs to the top ten. The CDR3 is 12 amino acids. V was pared by 0 bases and J by 5 bases, with 5 bases between. Germline CDR1 SGHVS, CDR2 FNYEAQ. Study outcomes and limitations: Matching against VDJdb likely underestimated virus-specific expansions, favoring anti-spike CD8.

This chain joins TRBV7-6 and TRBJ2-7; D not certain. This TCR was sampled from an adult who was a healthcare worker with PCR-confirmed SARS-CoV-2 infection or an uninfected control (not recorded which). The sequencing used whole blood, collected at baseline. CDR3 residues: CASSLALDEQYF. CDR3 bases: TGTGCCAGCAGCTTAGCGCTGGACGAGCAGTACTTC.